Below, 7 T cell receptor beta chains from the same sample are listed, as sequenced in a study of T cells in Graves' hyperthyroidism and ophthalmopathy. The TCR beta CDR3 regions underwent amplification using RNA transcripts as the source. In the first-round RT-PCR of the TCR CDR3, the HTBI primer set was used. TCRdb itself ran the multiplex PCR reads through MiXCR, one entry per CDR3 protein. The sample has 560,000 or so distinct CDR3 sequences, about 45% seen once. Source material: peripheral blood or thyroid tissue (not recorded which). The receptor source for this set is a woman between 18 and 29 years old with Graves' hyperthyroidism.

This clonotype was found a few times. The chain combines TRBV20-1 with TRBJ2-7, with D possibly being TRBD1 or TRBD2 (5 bases each). The germline CDR1 and CDR2 sequences are DFQATT and SNEGSKA (reference sequence). The CDR3 runs 14 residues. The V gene lost 6 bases and the J gene lost 7 bases, with 22 bases spanning the gap. CDR3 loop: CSALPGTLLEEQYF. In DNA form, the CDR3 reads TGCAGTGCCCTACCAGGGACGTTGCTCGAGGAGCAGTACTTC.

As regards this clonotype: One end of the junction varies from germline; a read error may be responsible. The chain is built from TRBV10-3 and TRBJ1-5; possibly TRBD1 for D (5 bases). Germline V gene sequence: CDR1 ENHRY, CDR2 SYGVKD. The CDR3 covers 16 residues. Here the CDR3 reads CASSEYLGTRRQPQHF. In DNA, the CDR3 is TGTGCCAGCAGTGAGTACCTAGGGACCCGTAGGCAGCCCCAGCATTTT.

The chain joins TRBV2 to TRBJ2-7; D possibly matches TRBD1 or TRBD2 (6 bases each). This CDR3 has 17 residues. V was clipped by 1 base and J by 0 bases, with 16 bases between them. Germline CDR1 and CDR2: SNHLY and FYNNEI. The CDR3 sequence: CASSEGGMAGASYEQYF. The CDR3 nucleotides are TGTGCCAGCAGTGAAGGCGGGATGGCAGGGGCCTCCTACGAGCAGTACTTC.

CDR3 region: CATTAGRGETQYF. For the CDR3, the DNA is TGTGCCACAACAGCCGGGAGGGGAGAGACCCAGTACTTC. The chain links TRBV10-3 to TRBJ2-5; 8 bases align to TRBD2. The germline CDR1 and CDR2 sequences are ENHRY and SYGVKD. Germline trimming cut 10 bases from V and 4 bases from J; bases unmatched to any gene: 8. The CDR3 covers 13 residues.

This clonotype was counted ten times or more. The V gene is TRBV25-1, the J gene TRBJ1-2; 7 nucleotides align to TRBD1. CDR3 length: 13 amino acids. CDR1 and CDR2 from the germline V gene are MGHDK and SYGVNS. The V gene end was trimmed by 5 bases and the J gene end by 3 bases; junction bases not matched to a gene: 3. CDR3 nucleotides: TGTGCCAGCAGTCCACAGGGGCACTATGGCTACACCTTC. It yields the protein CASSPQGHYGYTF.

Here the CDR3 reads CASTQMTGSGEQYF. DNA of the CDR3: TGTGCCAGCACTCAGATGACAGGGTCCGGCGAGCAGTACTTC. The chain couples TRBV7-9 to TRBJ2-7, with 7 bases aligning to TRBD1. After removal of 7 bases from V and 6 bases from J, the junction contained 12 bases not matched to a gene. The CDR3 totals 14 residues. Germline V gene lookup returns CDR1 SEHNR and CDR2 FQNEAQ (reference sequence).

The chain has TRBV25-1 and TRBJ1-2; D gene uncertain. The CDR3 has 14 residues. Trimming stripped 6 bases from V and 8 bases from J, with 19 bases between. CDR1 is MGHDK and CDR2 is SYGVNS in the germline V gene. The CDR3 loop is CASSLDVGSGGYTF. The DNA of the CDR3 is TGTGCCAGCAGCTTGGATGTGGGAAGCGGGGGCTACACCTTC.